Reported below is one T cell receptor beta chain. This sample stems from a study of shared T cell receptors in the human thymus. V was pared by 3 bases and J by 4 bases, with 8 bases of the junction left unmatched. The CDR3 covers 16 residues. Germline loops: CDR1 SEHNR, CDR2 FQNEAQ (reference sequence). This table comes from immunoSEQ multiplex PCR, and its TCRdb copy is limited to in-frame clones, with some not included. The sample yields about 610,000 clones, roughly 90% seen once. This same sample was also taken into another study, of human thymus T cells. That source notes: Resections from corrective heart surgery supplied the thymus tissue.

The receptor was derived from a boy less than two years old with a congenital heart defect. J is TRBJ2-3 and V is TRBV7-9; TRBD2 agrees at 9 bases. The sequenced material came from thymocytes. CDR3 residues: CASSFRAGGSADTQYF. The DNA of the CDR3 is TGTGCCAGCAGCTTTAGGGCGGGAGGGAGCGCAGATACGCAGTATTTT.